A single sample gave rise to the 29 T cell receptor beta chains below, sequenced in a study of T cells in Graves' hyperthyroidism and ophthalmopathy. RNA transcripts were the template for amplifying TCR beta CDR3 regions. TCR CDR3 underwent first-round RT-PCR with the HTBI primer set. TCRdb re-called the multiplex PCR reads through MiXCR, storing one row per CDR3 protein. The sample holds hundreds of thousands of distinct CDR3 sequences, less than 45% seen once. What was sequenced was peripheral blood or thyroid tissue (not recorded which). All receptors derive from an adult man with Graves' disease, either hyperthyroidism or ophthalmopathy (not recorded which).

The DNA for the CDR3 is TGTGCGCAAGGACAGGGGTACGGAGCTTTCTTT. Translating gives CAQGQGYGAFF. The chain carries TRBV30 and TRBJ1-1; 9 nucleotides line up with TRBD1. This CDR3 is 11 amino acids long. CDR1 and CDR2 from the germline V gene are GTSNPN and SVGIG (reference sequence).

At least ten counts were recorded for this clonotype. The chain employs TRBV7-9 and TRBJ2-7; the D is unclear. V was pared by 7 bases and J by 1 base, with 11 bases between. CDR3 length equals 13 residues. Germline lookup yields CDR1 SEHNR and CDR2 FQNEAQ (reference sequence). CDR3 amino acids: CASTVSNSYEQYF. The DNA of the CDR3 is TGTGCCAGCACTGTCAGTAATTCCTACGAGCAGTACTTC.

As concerns this clonotype: Given a much more abundant clone one base away, this may be a read error. The V call is TRBV29-1, the J call TRBJ1-1; no clear D. The V gene's germline CDR1 is SQVTM and CDR2 ANQGSEA. The CDR3 contains 11 residues. Trimming pared 6 bases from V and 1 base from J, leaving 6 bases between. The CDR3 nucleotides are TGCAGCGTCGACGAGAACACTGAAGCTTTCTTT. This translates into CSVDENTEAFF.

This clonotype occurred many times. At one end the junction does not follow the germline gene, possibly because of a read error. This chain connects TRBV5-1 to TRBJ1-1; TRBD1 matches 7 bases. The germline gives CDR1 SGHRS, CDR2 YFSETQ. The CDR3 spans 14 residues. As DNA, the CDR3 is TGTGCCAGCAGTTATCGACAGGGGAACACTGAAGCTTTCTTT. This translates into CASSYRQGNTEAFF.

The genes are TRBV10-3 and TRBJ1-1; no firm D call. The CDR3 spans 13 residues. CDR1 and CDR2 from the germline V gene are ENHRY and SYGVKD. The V end was cut by 6 bases, the J end by 1 base, with 9 bases between. The CDR3, as DNA: TGTGCCATCAGGAAGACGGGGAACACTGAAGCTTTCTTT. This gives the protein CAIRKTGNTEAFF.

The chain employs TRBV12-3 or TRBV12-4 and TRBJ1-1, with D perhaps TRBD1 (6 bases). The CDR3 length is 13 residues. Trimming took off 6 bases at V and 6 bases at J, with 14 bases between the two ends. The CDR3: CASSLDRRAEAFF. The DNA of the CDR3 is TGTGCCAGCAGCCTCGACAGGCGGGCTGAAGCTTTCTTT.

This clonotype occurred a few times. The chain carries TRBV7-9 and TRBJ2-7; 8 nucleotides align to TRBD2. Germline V gene lookup returns CDR1 SEHNR and CDR2 FQNEAQ (reference sequence). The ends lost 5 bases at V and 0 bases at J; junction bases unmatched: 3. The CDR3 is made up of 14 amino acids. The CDR3 DNA reads as TGTGCCAGCAGCGATAGCGGGGCCTCCTACGAGCAGTACTTC. Residues: CASSDSGASYEQYF.

The chain recombines TRBV10-3 with TRBJ1-6, with a possible D match to TRBD1 (5 bases). The germline V and J ends were trimmed by 5 bases and 10 bases, with 18 bases remaining between them. From germline, CDR1 is ENHRY and CDR2 SYGVKD. The CDR3 loop spans 15 amino acids. The CDR3 protein is CAISPTRGGVSPLHF. In DNA form, the CDR3 reads TGTGCCATCAGTCCCACCCGGGGCGGGGTCTCACCCCTCCACTTT.

The V call is TRBV2, the J call TRBJ1-6, with TRBD1 identical over 9 bases. CDR1 is SNHLY and CDR2 is FYNNEI in the germline V gene. Germline trimming cut 6 bases from V and 7 bases from J; bases unmatched to any gene: 7. The CDR3 sequence is 15 residues long. CDR3 sequence (DNA): TGTGCCAGCAGCGCACAGGGGGCCTGGAATTCACCCCTCCACTTT. This encodes CASSAQGAWNSPLHF.

The chain employs TRBV7-9 and TRBJ2-5; the match to TRBD1 covers 8 bases. CDR1 is SEHNR, CDR2 FQNEAQ, per germline (reference sequence). The junction had 15 bases not matched to a gene; V was cut back by 4 bases and J by 5 bases. This CDR3 has 17 residues. This chain's CDR3 is CASSSPRTGRVVETQYF. CDR3 coding DNA: TGTGCCAGCAGCTCCCCCCGGACAGGGCGGGTGGTGGAGACCCAGTACTTC.

V usage is TRBV29-1 and J usage is TRBJ1-2; TRBD1 is a possible D gene (6 bases). Germline V gene lookup returns CDR1 SQVTM and CDR2 ANQGSEA. The CDR3 contains 14 residues. V was clipped by 8 bases and J by 1 base, with 17 bases between them. CDR3 in amino acids: CSSTYRQDNYGYTF. The CDR3 DNA follows: TGCAGCTCAACCTACCGACAGGATAACTATGGCTACACCTTC.

There are many counts of this clonotype. V and J are TRBV24-1 and TRBJ2-5; TRBD1 might be the D (6 bases). The CDR3 loop spans 14 amino acids. Germline CDR1 and CDR2: KGHDR and SFDVKD. V was trimmed by 3 bases and J by 7 bases, leaving 14 bases between them. CDR3 sequence (DNA): TGTGCCACCAGTGATCACAGGGTCGGAGGGACCCAGTACTTC. Translating gives CATSDHRVGGTQYF.

This clonotype was seen a handful of times. Germline and junction disagree at one end, which may indicate a read error. This rearrangement joins TRBV7-9 to TRBJ2-7, with 7 bases identical to TRBD2. Germline loops: CDR1 SEHNR, CDR2 FQNEAQ (reference sequence). There are 14 residues in the CDR3. CDR3 bases: TGCGCCAGCAGCACCGGGGGGAGTCGCTACGAGCAGTACTTC. Residues: CASSTGGSRYEQYF.

CDR3 sequence reads: CASSPVTGARGEQYF. The CDR3 coding sequence is TGTGCCAGCAGCCCTGTGACAGGGGCGCGGGGCGAGCAGTACTTC. The chain recombines TRBV7-2 with TRBJ2-7, with 8 bases aligning to TRBD1. J lost 6 bases, V lost 5 bases, and 12 bases had no gene match. There are 15 residues in the CDR3. The V gene's germline CDR1 is SGHTA and CDR2 FQGNSA.

Note on this clonotype: A much larger clone lies one base from this, so it may be a read error. This is likely a read error, given that the CDR3 carries no conserved phenylalanine or tryptophan at its end. CDR3 coding DNA: TGCAGCGTTGAATCCCCAGAGACCTACGAGCAGTACCTC. Translating gives CSVESPETYEQYL. The V call is TRBV29-1, the J call TRBJ2-7; D is unclear. The CDR3 extends over 13 amino acids. V gave up 2 bases and J gave up 2 bases, with 10 bases separating them. Germline lookup yields CDR1 SQVTM and CDR2 ANQGSEA.

The chain recombines TRBV20-1 with TRBJ1-2; D might be TRBD1 (5 bases). Germline V gene data show CDR1 as DFQATT and CDR2 as SNEGSKA (reference sequence). The CDR3 runs 16 residues. V dropped 1 base and J dropped 8 bases, with 23 bases sitting between them. DNA for the CDR3: TGCAGTGCTAGAGCGCAAGGGGCCAGTCCAAGGAGAGGCTACACCTTC. It codes for CSARAQGASPRRGYTF.

This clonotype was counted only a few times. This chain connects TRBV29-1 to TRBJ1-2, with unresolved D. V lost 3 bases, J lost 2 bases, and 10 bases lay in between. CDR3 length: 13 amino acids. Germline-derived CDR1 and CDR2 are SQVTM and ANQGSEA. The CDR3 DNA sequence: TGCAGCGTTGAGGGTAGGGAAAACTATGGCTACACCTTC. It codes for CSVEGRENYGYTF.

This clonotype has only a few counts. The rearrangement uses TRBV13 and TRBJ1-2; TRBD1 agrees at 10 bases. The CDR3 is 14 residues long. V lost 6 bases and J lost 1; bases outside the gene matches: 2. Germline V gene data show CDR1 as PRHDT and CDR2 as FYEKMQ (reference sequence). As DNA, the CDR3 is TGTGCCAGCAGAGGACAGGGGGTTAACTATGGCTACACCTTC. Amino acids: CASRGQGVNYGYTF.

Notes on this clonotype: A read error may produce the germline difference seen at one junction end. This rearrangement joins TRBV10-3 to TRBJ2-7; 12 bases match TRBD2. The CDR3 spans 17 residues. CDR1 ENHRY and CDR2 SYGVKD come from the germline V gene. As DNA, the CDR3 is TGTGCCAGCAGTACAAGACTAGCGGGAGTTCCCGAATACGAGCAGTACTTC. Its protein is CASSTRLAGVPEYEQYF.

This clonotype was counted a few times. The chain combines TRBV7-3 with TRBJ1-3; 10 bases line up with TRBD1. Germline CDR1 is SGHTA and CDR2 is FQGTGA. The CDR3 length is 16 residues. With 2 bases clipped from V and 2 bases from J, the junction kept 3 bases outside the gene matches. The CDR3 DNA sequence: TGTGCCAGCAGCTTAGACGGACAGGGGGCTGGAAACACCATATATTTT. Translation gives CASSLDGQGAGNTIYF.

The CDR3 loop reads CASSLSSGGPRETQYF. CDR3 nucleotides: TGCGCCAGCAGCTTATCGTCCGGCGGGCCAAGGGAGACCCAGTACTTC. The chain joins TRBV5-1 to TRBJ2-5, with a possible D match to TRBD2 (5 bases). Trimming took off 2 bases at V and 5 bases at J, with 19 bases between the two ends. Germline values: CDR1 SGHRS, CDR2 YFSETQ. This CDR3 is built from 16 residues.

For this clonotype: Possible read error: a much larger clone is one base away. V is TRBV20-1 and J is TRBJ1-4; TRBD1 is a possible D gene (5 bases). Germline CDR1 and CDR2: DFQATT and SNEGSKA (reference sequence). This CDR3 has 14 residues. The CDR3 bases are TGCAGTACTAGAGGGGCCAGGCCTAATGAAAAACTGTTTTTT. Protein sequence: CSTRGARPNEKLFF.

The rearrangement uses TRBV25-1 and TRBJ1-6; D is unclear. Per the germline V gene, CDR1 is MGHDK and CDR2 is SYGVNS. This CDR3 has 16 residues. Trimming stripped 5 bases from V and 7 bases from J, with 18 bases between. CDR3 residues: CASSRKMDSPNSPLHF. In DNA form, the CDR3 reads TGTGCCAGCAGTCGGAAAATGGACTCGCCGAATTCACCCCTCCACTTT.

This clonotype has just a few counts. The V and J genes are TRBV19 and TRBJ2-7; unclear D gene. The CDR3 runs to 16 residues. The V and J ends lost 5 bases and 0 bases respectively, with 17 bases between them. Germline loops: CDR1 LNHDA, CDR2 SQIVND (reference sequence). The CDR3 sequence: CASSRAGTVPSYEQYF. In DNA, the CDR3 is TGTGCCAGTAGTCGTGCCGGCACAGTACCCTCCTACGAGCAGTACTTC.

J is TRBJ1-5 and V is TRBV24-1, with 8 bases that match TRBD1. Germline V gene sequence: CDR1 KGHDR, CDR2 SFDVKD. V lost 11 bases, J lost 5 bases, and 10 bases stayed unmatched. This CDR3 is 14 amino acids long. The CDR3 reads CASRTDRGYQPQHF. The CDR3 DNA sequence: TGTGCCAGCAGAACTGACAGGGGCTATCAGCCCCAGCATTTT.

Only a few counts were recorded for this clonotype. The rearrangement links TRBV7-8 to TRBJ2-5, with 8 bases aligning to TRBD2. The CDR3 runs to 16 residues. The V segment lost 5 bases and the J segment 1 base; nucleotides outside the gene matches: 9. From germline, CDR1 is SGHVS and CDR2 FQNEAQ. The CDR3: CASSKRLARVQETQYF. The DNA of the CDR3 is TGTGCCAGCAGCAAGCGACTAGCGAGGGTCCAAGAGACCCAGTACTTC.

The V and J genes are TRBV12-3 or TRBV12-4 and TRBJ1-1; D is possibly TRBD1 (5 bases). The CDR3 loop spans 15 amino acids. The germline V and J ends were trimmed by 5 bases and 7 bases, with 20 bases remaining between them. As DNA, the CDR3 is TGTGCCAGCAGTGAAGCCGACAGTCGGGATGGTGAAGCTTTCTTT. Translating gives CASSEADSRDGEAFF.

The chain combines TRBV25-1 with TRBJ1-6, with a possible D match to TRBD1 (5 bases). The V end lost 4 bases, the J end lost 10 bases, and 17 bases lay between the germline ends. CDR3 length: 15 residues. Per the germline V gene, CDR1 is MGHDK and CDR2 is SYGVNS. The chain's CDR3 is CASSGDGAGVSPLHF. The CDR3 nucleotides are TGTGCCAGCAGTGGGGACGGAGCGGGGGTCTCACCCCTCCACTTT.

This clonotype occurred a few times. V gene TRBV12-3 or TRBV12-4 combines with J gene TRBJ1-2; no definite D call. This CDR3 spans 11 amino acids. The ends were cut back, 8 bases at V and 4 bases at J, with 8 bases in the middle. DNA for the CDR3: TGTGCCAGCCCTACGGCCTATGGCTACACCTTC. Translated: CASPTAYGYTF.